Listed here are 21 T cell receptor beta chains from one sample, sequenced in a study of cytomegalovirus exposure and HLA in healthy donors (dated by TCRdb to 2015 to 2018). The library was built by means of the immunoSEQ multiplex PCR assay. For the multiplex PCR, a mixture combining 60 forward primers for TCR Vbeta segments and 13 reverse primers for TCR Jbeta segments was used. This is the immuneACCESS table as TCRdb keeps it, with only in-frame sequences that have V and J called. A part of the clones is gone; compared with another copy, unresolved V genes explain less than half, and the rest is unexplained. In this sample's table one finds approximately 120,000 clones. 1% of the sample is taken by the ten largest. Sequencing was carried out using PBMCs. Source of these receptors: a man younger than 30 in good health and CMV-seronegative.

V and J are TRBV19 and TRBJ2-7; TRBD1 aligns across 12 bases. From germline, CDR1 is LNHDA and CDR2 SQIVND (reference sequence). The trim removed 3 bases at V and 4 bases at J, leaving 10 bases unmatched. The CDR3 totals 17 residues. In nucleotides, the CDR3 is TGTGCCAGTAGTATCCGGACCCCGGGACAGGGGGCGTACGAGCAGTACTTC. Translating it yields CASSIRTPGQGAYEQYF.

This sequence joins TRBV28 and TRBJ1-1; no clear D gene. The CDR3 extends over 12 amino acids. The germline gives CDR1 MDHEN, CDR2 SYDVKM. Trimming left V 7 bases short and J 3 bases short, with 9 bases between. CDR3: CASTTVHTEAFF. CDR3 nucleotide sequence: TGTGCCAGCACCACTGTTCACACTGAAGCTTTCTTT.

The V and J genes are TRBV11-2 and TRBJ2-7, with TRBD1 matching over 12 bases. Germline CDR1 reads SGHAT; CDR2 reads FQNNGV. V shed 5 bases and J 5 bases; nucleotides not matched to a gene: 7. This CDR3 is 15 amino acids long. Here the CDR3 reads CASSITRDRGHEQYF. The CDR3 DNA follows: TGTGCCAGCAGCATAACCCGGGACAGGGGGCACGAGCAGTACTTC. Full variable domain (remainder filled in from reference TRBV11-2 and TRBJ2-7): EAGVAQSPRYKIIEKRQSVAFWCNPISGHATLYWYQQILGQGPKLLIQFQNNGVVDDSQLPKDRFSAERLKGVDSTLKIQPAKLEDSAVYLCASSITRDRGHEQYFGPGTRLTVT.

V and J are TRBV29-1 and TRBJ2-2; D is unclear. Looked up from germline, CDR1 is SQVTM and CDR2 is ANQGSEA. The CDR3 sequence is 11 residues long. Trimming pared 4 bases from V and 8 bases from J, leaving 8 bases between. The CDR3 DNA follows: TGCAGCGTTGGGTCGCGAGGGGAGCTGTTTTTT. It encodes CSVGSRGELFF.

Comments on this clone: Other DNA sequences from this sample encode an identical CDR3 as well. The J gene is TRBJ2-3, the V gene TRBV30; 8 bases match TRBD2. The CDR3 is 15 amino acids. Germline CDR1 reads GTSNPN; CDR2 reads SVGIG (reference sequence). Trimming at V came to 0 bases and at J to 2 bases, leaving 4 bases not matched to a gene. Here the CDR3 reads CAWSVTSGHTDTQYF. The DNA of the CDR3 is TGTGCCTGGAGTGTAACTAGCGGCCACACAGATACGCAGTATTTT.

V usage is TRBV27 and J usage is TRBJ1-1; D unclear. Germline CDR1 reads MNHEY; CDR2 reads SMNVEV (reference sequence). The CDR3 totals 12 residues. The CDR3 nucleotides are TGTGCTACCCGAACGGGGAACACTGAAGCTTTCTTT. Its protein product is CATRTGNTEAFF.

In the case of this clone: Other DNA sequences in the same sample also yield this CDR3. This chain joins TRBV30 and TRBJ2-2; D possibly corresponds to TRBD1 (5 bases). CDR3 length: 13 amino acids. CDR1 GTSNPN and CDR2 SVGIG come from the germline V gene (reference sequence). V was cut by 8 bases and J by 4 bases, with 14 bases left in between. This CDR3 is CAKNERGTGELFF. CDR3 nucleotide sequence: TGTGCCAAGAATGAAAGGGGCACCGGGGAGCTGTTTTTT. Looking up the rest from reference TRBV30 and TRBJ2-2 gives the full variable domain: SQTIHQWPATLVQPVGSPLSLECTVEGTSNPNLYWYRQAAGRGLQLLFYSVGIGQISSEVPQNLSASRPQDRQFILSSKKLLLSDSGFYLCAKNERGTGELFFGEGSRLTVL.

CDR3 sequence: CASTSREAGIDIQYF. The CDR3 coding sequence is TGTGCCAGTACCTCCCGGGAGGCGGGTATAGACATTCAGTACTTC. The chain combines TRBV19 with TRBJ2-4; TRBD2 matches at 7 bases. Trimming removed 7 bases from V and 8 bases from J; junction bases left unmatched: 14. CDR1 is LNHDA, CDR2 SQIVND, per germline (reference sequence). The CDR3 totals 15 residues.

The gene calls are TRBV9 and TRBJ1-2; the D gene is possibly TRBD1 (6 bases). Deletions cut 3 bases from V and 7 bases from J, with 19 bases between. Germline V gene lookup returns CDR1 SGDLS and CDR2 YYNGEE. The CDR3 spans 15 residues. The CDR3 spells CASSELGGDVRGYTF. For the CDR3, the DNA is TGTGCCAGCAGCGAACTAGGGGGGGACGTTCGTGGCTACACCTTC.

A word on this clone: Compared with germline, one end of the junction differs, possibly owing to a read error. The rearrangement joins TRBV15 to TRBJ1-4; the match to TRBD1 covers 10 bases. The CDR3 sequence is 14 residues long. Looked up from germline, CDR1 is LNHNV and CDR2 is YYDKDF (reference sequence). CDR3 coding DNA: TGTGCCACCAGCACCTGGAGTACGACAGGGGGCACCTCATTT. This codes for CATSTWSTTGGTSF. The full variable domain, with the rest looked up from reference TRBV15 and TRBJ1-4, is DAMVIQNPRYQVTQFGKPVTLSCSQTLNHNVMYWYQQKSSQAPKLLFHYYDKDFNNEADTPDNFQSRRPNTSFCFLDIRSPGLGDTAMYLCATSTWSTTGGTSFGSGTQLSVL.

V usage is TRBV18 and J usage is TRBJ2-7; D uncertain. V dropped 2 bases and J dropped 0 bases, with 17 bases sitting between them. The CDR3 extends over 17 amino acids. The germline V gene has CDR1 KGHSH and CDR2 LQKENI. The CDR3 DNA reads as TGTGCCAGCTCACCAGAGTTCTATAAACTATACTCCTACGAGCAGTACTTC. Translated: CASSPEFYKLYSYEQYF.

The V and J genes are TRBV29-1 and TRBJ2-7; D possibly corresponds to TRBD1 (6 bases). Germline V lookup: CDR1 SQVTM, CDR2 ANQGSEA. V lost 7 bases to trimming and J lost 4 bases, with 23 bases between them. This CDR3 has 15 residues. The CDR3 region has the DNA TGCAGCGCCCTCACCAGGGGCCACCCTACATACGAGCAGTACTTC. It yields the protein CSALTRGHPTYEQYF.

The rearrangement links TRBV9 to TRBJ2-3, with D possibly being TRBD2 (5 bases). Germline CDR1 is SGDLS and CDR2 is YYNGEE. Trimming removed 0 bases at V and 5 bases at J, with 7 bases between. The CDR3 length is 13 residues. DNA of the CDR3: TGTGCCAGCAGCGTAGCTCGGGGAGATACGCAGTATTTT. It is translated as CASSVARGDTQYF.

The V gene is TRBV19, the J gene TRBJ1-5; TRBD1 might be the D (6 bases). This CDR3 has 17 amino acids. Germline assignment: CDR1 LNHDA and CDR2 SQIVND (reference sequence). Trimming took 6 bases from V and 4 from J, leaving 22 bases between them. In DNA, the CDR3 is TGTGCCAGTAGCGCCCGGGCAGGGGTCACTGGAAATCAGCCCCAGCATTTT. Amino acids: CASSARAGVTGNQPQHF.

The chain employs TRBV28 and TRBJ2-3, with D perhaps TRBD2 (6 bases). V shed 8 bases and J shed 2 bases, with 11 bases lying between them. This CDR3 region has 13 residues. Germline V gene sequence: CDR1 MDHEN, CDR2 SYDVKM. CDR3 coding DNA: TGTGCCAGCGGTCGGGGGATCACAGATACGCAGTATTTT. It codes for CASGRGITDTQYF.

The V and J genes are TRBV15 and TRBJ2-5; TRBD1 aligns across 7 bases. CDR1 and CDR2 from the germline V gene are LNHNV and YYDKDF (reference sequence). The CDR3 sequence is 15 residues long. V gave up 4 bases and J gave up 4 bases; unmatched junction bases: 9. CDR3 in amino acids: CATSTQDRKGETQYF. The DNA for the CDR3 is TGTGCCACCAGCACTCAGGACAGGAAGGGAGAGACCCAGTACTTC.

This chain joins TRBV7-2 and TRBJ2-7, with a tentative D call TRBD1 (5 bases). Trimming cost V 2 bases and J 2 bases, with 13 bases left between them. Looked up from germline, CDR1 is SGHTA and CDR2 is FQGNSA. This CDR3 region has 15 residues. The CDR3 protein is CASSLRDGATYEQYF. The CDR3 DNA reads TGTGCCAGCAGCTTACGTGATGGGGCGACCTACGAGCAGTACTTC. Full variable domain (outside the CDR3, taken from reference TRBV7-2 and TRBJ2-7): GAGVSQSPSNKVTEKGKDVELRCDPISGHTALYWYRQSLGQGLEFLIYFQGNSAPDKSGLPSDRFSAERTGGSVSTLTIQRTQQEDSAVYLCASSLRDGATYEQYFGPGTRLTVT.

This sequence joins TRBV6-5 and TRBJ2-1; tentatively, D is TRBD2 (5 bases). V lost 0 bases and J 1 base, leaving 7 bases between the germline ends. The CDR3 is 15 residues long. CDR1 and CDR2 (germline): MNHEY, SVGAGI. CDR3 DNA sequence: TGTGCCAGCAGTTACTCTAGCGATTCCTACAATGAGCAGTTCTTC. Its translation is CASSYSSDSYNEQFF.

The chain recombines TRBV7-2 with TRBJ2-1; D may be TRBD2 (6 bases). V gave up 5 bases and J gave up 4 bases, with 21 bases separating them. Per germline, CDR1 SGHTA and CDR2 FQGNSA. The CDR3 spans 17 residues. CDR3 loop: CASSHQGLTTSYNEQFF. CDR3 coding DNA: TGTGCCAGCAGCCACCAAGGACTAACCACATCTTACAATGAGCAGTTCTTC. The full variable domain, in which reference TRBV7-2 and TRBJ2-1 provide the parts outside the CDR3, is GAGVSQSPSNKVTEKGKDVELRCDPISGHTALYWYRQSLGQGLEFLIYFQGNSAPDKSGLPSDRFSAERTGGSVSTLTIQRTQQEDSAVYLCASSHQGLTTSYNEQFFGPGTRLTVL.

Written as DNA, the CDR3 is TGTGCGGAGAGGGACAGCTCTAACTATGGCTACACCTTC. It specifies CAERDSSNYGYTF. The chain couples TRBV7-9 to TRBJ1-2; 7 bases agree with TRBD1. Germline V gene data show CDR1 as SEHNR and CDR2 as FQNEAQ (reference sequence). CDR3 size: 13 residues. The full variable domain, with the rest looked up from reference TRBV7-9 and TRBJ1-2, is DTGVSQNPRHKITKRGQNVTFRCDPISEHNRLYWYRQTLGQGPEFLTYFQNEAQLEKSRLLSDRFSAERPKGSFSTLEIQRTEQGDSAMYLCAERDSSNYGYTFGSGTRLTVV.

The V and J genes are TRBV7-9 and TRBJ2-2, with D possibly being TRBD2 (5 bases). Deletions cut 2 bases from V and 6 bases from J, with 10 bases between. There are 14 residues in the CDR3. Per the germline V gene, CDR1 is SEHNR and CDR2 is FQNEAQ (reference sequence). The CDR3 here is CASSLKGGPGELFF. CDR3 sequence (DNA): TGTGCCAGCAGCTTAAAAGGAGGTCCCGGGGAGCTGTTTTTT.